This T cell receptor (beta chain) emerged from a study of T cells in Graves' hyperthyroidism and ophthalmopathy. Study at large: Sampling of peripheral blood happened at initial diagnosis, prior to any treatment. Study-level points and caveats: Blood held most thyroid clonotypes expanded above 0.001 frequency.

Of note for this clonotype: Its cognate antigen is unknown.

Deletions cut 2 bases from V and 5 bases from J, with 12 bases between. The CDR3 has 14 residues. The germline V gene encodes CDR1 MDHEN and CDR2 SYDVKM. Uncontrolled infection, other autoimmune disease, pregnancy and lactation each barred patients from inclusion. The PBMCs were sourced from fresh peripheral blood (more than 8.5 ml). Amplification of TCR beta CDR3 regions was performed using RNA transcripts as template. Carried out on the TCR CDR3, a first-round RT-PCR used the HTBI primer set. In TCRdb, the multiplex PCR reads were re-called with MiXCR into one record per CDR3 protein. This table holds 370,000 or so distinct CDR3 sequences, approximately 25% found once.

The TCR was taken from a man aged 45-60 years with Graves' hyperthyroidism. The sequencing input was blood. The genes are TRBV28 and TRBJ2-5, with D maybe TRBD2 (5 bases). CDR3 loop: CASSLSGEGETQYF. The DNA of the CDR3 is TGTGCCAGCAGTTTAAGCGGTGAAGGGGAGACCCAGTACTTC.